Below, 25 T cell receptor beta chains from the same sample are listed, as sequenced in a study of T cell responses to AZD1222 COVID-19 vaccine. Assay: immunoSEQ multiplex PCR; the TCRdb copy retains only in-frame clones and omits some. The data show under 110,000 clones, with just over 85% seen just once and roughly 1.4% held by the top ten. The specimen comprised peripheral blood, sampled on day 0 of AZD1222 vaccination. The receptors derive from an adult in good health.

The chain combines TRBV14 with TRBJ2-5; possibly TRBD1 for D (6 bases). V shed 4 bases and J shed 0 bases, with 12 bases lying between them. CDR3 size: 15 residues. CDR1 is SGHDN and CDR2 is FVKESK in the germline V gene. The CDR3 DNA follows: TGTGCCAGCAGCCCCAGGGGTCTGTACCAAGAGACCCAGTACTTC. Its translation: CASSPRGLYQETQYF.

CDR3 sequence reads: CASSSYHEGEGRPQHF. In DNA form, the CDR3 reads TGTGCCAGCAGCTCCTATCACGAAGGGGAGGGCCGGCCCCAGCATTTT. V gene TRBV5-6 combines with J gene TRBJ1-5; D may be TRBD1 (5 bases). CDR1 is SGHDT and CDR2 is YYEEEE in the germline V gene. V was cut by 3 bases and J by 9 bases, with 22 bases left in between. CDR3 length: 16 residues.

The CDR3 DNA sequence: TGTGCCAGCAGCCACCGACAGGGACATTCACCCCTCCACTTT. This codes for CASSHRQGHSPLHF. The rearrangement links TRBV3-1 (or the pseudogene TRBV3-2) to TRBJ1-6; 7 positions match TRBD1. V was clipped by 3 bases and J by 8 bases; unmatched bases: 4. CDR3 length: 14 amino acids. Germline loops: CDR1 LGHDT, CDR2 YNNKEL (reference sequence).

The genes are TRBV7-2 and TRBJ1-4, with D tentatively TRBD1 (6 bases). V was pared by 4 bases and J by 6 bases, with 12 bases between. The CDR3 contains 14 residues. The V gene's germline CDR1 is SGHTA and CDR2 FQGNSA. The CDR3 coding sequence is TGTGCCAGCAGCTCGGACAGCGACTATGAAAAACTGTTTTTT. It codes for CASSSDSDYEKLFF.

The chain has TRBV28 and TRBJ1-2, with no clear D. With 7 bases removed from V and 3 bases from J, the gap between germline ends came to 12 bases. Germline CDR1 MDHEN, CDR2 SYDVKM. This CDR3 region has 13 residues. This CDR3 reads CASTFGVDYGYTF. The CDR3 DNA follows: TGTGCCAGCACCTTCGGGGTGGACTATGGCTACACCTTC.

The gene calls are TRBV18 and TRBJ1-2; D is ambiguous. This CDR3 has 14 amino acids. V was shortened by 3 bases and J by 1 base, with 9 bases between the two germline ends. Germline CDR1 is KGHSH and CDR2 is LQKENI. For the CDR3, the DNA is TGTGCCAGCTCACCTGCGGCCGATAACTATGGCTACACCTTC. Amino acids: CASSPAADNYGYTF.

The rearrangement links TRBV7-3 to TRBJ1-6, with D perhaps TRBD1 (5 bases). The CDR3 is 13 residues long. The germline V and J ends were trimmed by 2 bases and 7 bases, with 6 bases remaining between them. Germline lookup yields CDR1 SGHTA and CDR2 FQGTGA. The CDR3 spells CASSLWGNSPLHF. Written as DNA, the CDR3 is TGTGCCAGCAGCTTATGGGGGAATTCACCCCTCCACTTT.

The V gene is TRBV7-2, the J gene TRBJ2-3; D is undetermined. The V end lost 0 bases, the J end lost 2 bases, and 3 bases lay between the germline ends. Germline lookup yields CDR1 SGHTA and CDR2 FQGNSA. The CDR3 is 13 residues long. The CDR3 protein is CASSLAPTDTQYF. The CDR3 DNA reads as TGTGCCAGCAGCTTAGCCCCCACAGATACGCAGTATTTT.

The chain uses TRBV27 and TRBJ1-2; D gene unclear. The V end was cut by 5 bases, the J end by 1 base, with 11 bases between. Germline-derived CDR1 and CDR2 are MNHEY and SMNVEV (reference sequence). The CDR3 loop spans 14 amino acids. Here the CDR3 reads CASSPPGFNYGYTF. CDR3 DNA: TGTGCCAGCAGTCCCCCAGGTTTTAACTATGGCTACACCTTC.

The V and J genes are TRBV19 and TRBJ2-6, with D unclear. From germline, CDR1 is LNHDA and CDR2 SQIVND (reference sequence). The CDR3 runs to 15 residues. V was clipped by 3 bases and J by 4 bases, with 10 bases between them. For the CDR3, the DNA is TGTGCCAGTAGTATCATAGGGATCGGGGCCAACGTCCTGACTTTC. Amino acid sequence: CASSIIGIGANVLTF.

The V gene is TRBV25-1, the J gene TRBJ2-5; TRBD2 aligns across 16 bases. CDR3 length: 16 residues. Germline CDR1 is MGHDK and CDR2 is SYGVNS. The junction had 4 bases not matched to a gene; V was cut back by 4 bases and J by 5 bases. CDR3 protein: CASSGGTSGRGETQYF. DNA of the CDR3: TGTGCCAGCAGTGGAGGGACTAGCGGGAGGGGTGAGACCCAGTACTTC.

The table lists this clone with a few counts. This rearrangement joins TRBV12-5 to TRBJ2-7; maybe TRBD2 (5 bases). Germline V gives CDR1 LGHNT, CDR2 FRNRAP. Trimming took off 0 bases at V and 2 bases at J, with 20 bases between the two ends. CDR3 length equals 18 residues. This CDR3 reads CASGLVQRDRTFTYEQYF. CDR3 nucleotides: TGTGCTAGTGGTTTGGTTCAAAGGGATAGGACTTTCACCTACGAGCAGTACTTC. The variable domain in full, completed from reference TRBV12-5 and TRBJ2-7, reads DARVTQTPRHKVTEMGQEVTMRCQPILGHNTVFWYRQTMMQGLELLAYFRNRAPLDDSGMPKDRFSAEMPDATLATLKIQPSEPRDSAVYFCASGLVQRDRTFTYEQYFGPGTRLTVT.

The chain recombines TRBV18 with TRBJ2-2, with D tentatively TRBD1 (5 bases). The V and J ends lost 4 bases and 1 base respectively, with 10 bases between them. Germline V gene lookup returns CDR1 KGHSH and CDR2 LQKENI. The CDR3 totals 15 residues. CDR3 nucleotides: TGTGCCAGCTCACTACAACAGGTGAACACCGGGGAGCTGTTTTTT. Protein sequence: CASSLQQVNTGELFF.

The CDR3 DNA reads TGTGCCAGCAGTGCCTTTACTGGGTTTCTCTCCCTCCACTTT. This codes for CASSAFTGFLSLHF. The rearrangement links TRBV11-2 to TRBJ1-6; D not certain. The germline gives CDR1 SGHAT, CDR2 FQNNGV. The CDR3 consists of 14 residues. Trimming pared 6 bases from V and 14 bases from J, leaving 20 bases between.

The CDR3 region has the DNA TGTGCCAGCAGCCCCGGGAGCGGGGACTACAATGAGCAGTTCTTC. Its protein product is CASSPGSGDYNEQFF. V usage is TRBV5-4 and J usage is TRBJ2-1; 7 bases align to TRBD2. The V and J ends lost 4 bases and 3 bases, in that order; junction bases with no gene match: 7. The CDR3 is made up of 15 amino acids. The germline V gene has CDR1 SGHNT and CDR2 YYREEE (reference sequence).

The CDR3 loop is CASSQASSPTYEQYF. The CDR3 bases are TGTGCCAGCAGCCAAGCTTCTAGCCCAACCTACGAGCAGTACTTC. The rearrangement joins TRBV3-1 (or the pseudogene TRBV3-2) to TRBJ2-7, with D tentatively TRBD2 (5 bases). Germline V gives CDR1 LGHDT, CDR2 YNNKEL (reference sequence). The V end lost 1 base, the J end lost 2 bases, and 12 bases lay between the germline ends. The length of the CDR3 is 15 residues.

The CDR3 protein is CASSHQGRANEKLFF. DNA for the CDR3: TGTGCCAGCAGTCATCAGGGGCGAGCTAATGAAAAACTGTTTTTT. The rearrangement links TRBV7-2 to TRBJ1-4, with D tentatively TRBD1 (6 bases). V was pared by 6 bases and J by 3 bases, with 14 bases between. The CDR3 has 15 amino acids. Germline values: CDR1 SGHTA, CDR2 FQGNSA. The whole variable domain, filled in from reference TRBV7-2 and TRBJ1-4, reads GAGVSQSPSNKVTEKGKDVELRCDPISGHTALYWYRQSLGQGLEFLIYFQGNSAPDKSGLPSDRFSAERTGGSVSTLTIQRTQQEDSAVYLCASSHQGRANEKLFFGSGTQLSVL.

J is TRBJ2-1 and V is TRBV6-5, with D possibly TRBD2 on 6 matching bases. V lost 10 bases and J lost 8, with 18 bases in between. The CDR3 consists of 13 residues. Per germline, CDR1 MNHEY and CDR2 SVGAGI. The CDR3 protein is CAIRDSGIDEQFF. Here the CDR3 DNA reads TGTGCCATCAGGGATAGCGGTATCGATGAGCAGTTCTTC.

The J gene is TRBJ1-1, the V gene TRBV7-9; D is unresolved. V shed 4 bases and J shed 1 base, with 13 bases lying between them. This CDR3 region has 15 residues. Germline-derived CDR1 and CDR2 are SEHNR and FQNEAQ (reference sequence). CDR3 sequence (DNA): TGTGCCAGCAGCTCCTCTGGACGGACGAACACTGAAGCTTTCTTT. This encodes CASSSSGRTNTEAFF.

This clone was seen a few times. The chain joins TRBV7-2 to TRBJ1-1; D is unresolved. Trimming pared 4 bases from V and 5 bases from J, leaving 17 bases between. The CDR3 is 15 amino acids. Germline V gives CDR1 SGHTA, CDR2 FQGNSA. The CDR3 region has the DNA TGTGCCAGCAGCTCAACTTGGGATTTTGGGACTGAAGCTTTCTTT. It encodes CASSSTWDFGTEAFF.

The V gene is TRBV18, the J gene TRBJ1-6; a weak D match, TRBD1 (6 bases). The germline V and J ends were trimmed by 2 bases and 8 bases, with 13 bases remaining between them. The CDR3 is made up of 15 amino acids. Germline assignment: CDR1 KGHSH and CDR2 LQKENI. CDR3 nucleotide sequence: TGTGCCAGCTCACCATTTGGACAGATCGATTCACCCCTCCACTTT. Amino acids: CASSPFGQIDSPLHF.

The chain's CDR3 is CASSRGDGGQPQHF. The DNA for the CDR3 is TGTGCCAGTAGCCGTGGGGACGGGGGTCAGCCCCAGCATTTT. This chain joins TRBV19 and TRBJ1-5, with a possible D match to TRBD1 (5 bases). Germline CDR1 is LNHDA and CDR2 is SQIVND (reference sequence). V was pared by 6 bases and J by 6 bases, with 15 bases between. The CDR3 is 14 residues long.

The rearrangement uses TRBV30 and TRBJ2-5; the match to TRBD2 covers 11 bases. The CDR3 covers 15 residues. The trim removed 2 bases at V and 6 bases at J, leaving 8 bases unmatched. Germline V gene sequence: CDR1 GTSNPN, CDR2 SVGIG (reference sequence). The CDR3, as DNA: TGTGCCTGGAGTCGGAGACTAGCGGGAAGAAAGACCCAGTACTTC. It encodes CAWSRRLAGRKTQYF.

This clone was found a few times. J is TRBJ1-1 and V is TRBV10-3; TRBD1 matches 7 bases. This CDR3 is built from 12 residues. Germline V gene sequence: CDR1 ENHRY, CDR2 SYGVKD. Trimming took 5 bases from V and 11 from J; bases not matched to a gene: 8. CDR3 amino acids: CAISPATGWAFF. CDR3 nucleotides: TGTGCCATCAGTCCCGCGACAGGGTGGGCTTTCTTT.

J is TRBJ2-3 and V is TRBV18; D is perhaps TRBD2 (6 bases). V lost 3 bases, J lost 4 bases, and 8 bases lay in between. The germline gives CDR1 KGHSH, CDR2 LQKENI. The CDR3 spans 13 residues. The CDR3 nucleotides read TGTGCCAGCTCACCTCCGGGGGCAGATACGCAGTATTTT. Its translation: CASSPPGADTQYF.